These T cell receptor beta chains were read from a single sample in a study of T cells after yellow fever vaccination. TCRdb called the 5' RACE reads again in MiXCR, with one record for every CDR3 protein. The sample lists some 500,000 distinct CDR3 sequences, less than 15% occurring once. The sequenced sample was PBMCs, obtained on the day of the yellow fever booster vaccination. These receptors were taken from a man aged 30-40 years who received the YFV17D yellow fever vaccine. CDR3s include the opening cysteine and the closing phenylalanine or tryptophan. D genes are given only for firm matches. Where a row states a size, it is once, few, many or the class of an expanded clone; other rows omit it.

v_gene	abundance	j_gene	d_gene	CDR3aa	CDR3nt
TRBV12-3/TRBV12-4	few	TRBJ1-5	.	CASSLDVSKQPQHF	TGTGCCAGCAGTTTAGACGTTTCAAAACAGCCCCAGCATTTT
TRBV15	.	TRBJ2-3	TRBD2	CATSREGGRNTDTQYF	TGTGCCACCAGCAGAGAGGGGGGGAGGAACACAGATACGCAGTATTTT
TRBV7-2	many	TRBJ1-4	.	CASSLASGEKLFF	TGTGCCAGCAGCTTAGCCTCGGGGGAAAAACTGTTTTTT
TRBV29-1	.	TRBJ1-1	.	CSVDGWGNTEAFF	TGCAGCGTTGATGGTTGGGGGAACACTGAAGCTTTCTTT
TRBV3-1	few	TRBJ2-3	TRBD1	CASSHPGTVASTDTQYF	TGTGCCAGCAGCCATCCCGGGACAGTTGCGAGCACAGATACGCAGTATTTT
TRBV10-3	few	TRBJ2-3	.	CAISEWSTPDTQYF	TGTGCCATCAGTGAGTGGTCTACCCCAGATACGCAGTATTTT
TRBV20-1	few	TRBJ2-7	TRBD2	CSASSSGTSLYEQYF	TGCAGTGCTAGTTCATCCGGGACTAGCCTCTACGAGCAGTACTTC
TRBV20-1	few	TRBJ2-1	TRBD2	CSARDLGGRMDNEQFF	TGCAGTGCTAGAGATCTCGGCGGGAGAATGGACAATGAGCAGTTCTTC
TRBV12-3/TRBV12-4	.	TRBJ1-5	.	CASSFELISQHF	TGTGCCAGCAGTTTTGAACTTATTTCCCAGCATTTT
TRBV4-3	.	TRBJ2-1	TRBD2	CASSQINLAGVWEQFF	TGCGCCAGCAGCCAAATTAATCTAGCGGGAGTTTGGGAGCAGTTCTTC
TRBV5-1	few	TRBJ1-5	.	CASSLGEYQPQHF	TGCGCCAGCAGCCTCGGGGAGTATCAGCCCCAGCATTTT
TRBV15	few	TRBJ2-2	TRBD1	CATSAPGTGTGNTGELFF	TGTGCCACCAGCGCTCCCGGGACAGGGACTGGGAACACCGGGGAGCTGTTTTTT
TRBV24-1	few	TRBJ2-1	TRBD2	CATSSSGMSYNEQFF	TGTGCCACCAGTTCTAGCGGGATGTCCTACAATGAGCAGTTCTTC
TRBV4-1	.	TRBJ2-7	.	CASSQDRGAVSYEQYF	TGCGCCAGCAGCCAAGACCGGGGGGCGGTTTCCTACGAGCAGTACTTC
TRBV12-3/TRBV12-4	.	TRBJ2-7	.	CASSTGIGYEQYF	TGTGCCAGCAGTACCGGGATTGGATACGAGCAGTACTTC
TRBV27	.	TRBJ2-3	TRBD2	CASSLLQTRAGGTDTQYF	TGTGCCAGCAGTCTCCTTCAAACCCGAGCGGGAGGCACAGATACGCAGTATTTT
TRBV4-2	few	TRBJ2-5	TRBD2	CASSQESLSSGRETQYF	TGTGCCAGCAGCCAAGAGTCTTTGTCCAGCGGGAGAGAGACCCAGTACTTC
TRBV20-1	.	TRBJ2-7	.	CSASPRDRPYEQYF	TGCAGTGCTAGCCCTCGAGACAGACCCTACGAGCAGTACTTC
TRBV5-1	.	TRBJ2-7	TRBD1	CASSPDRVFEQYF	TGCGCCAGCAGCCCTGACAGGGTTTTCGAGCAGTACTTC
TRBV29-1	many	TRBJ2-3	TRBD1	CSVGQGGDTQYF	TGCAGCGTAGGACAGGGGGGCGATACGCAGTATTTT
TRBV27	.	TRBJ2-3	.	CASSLGGTEFRDTQYF	TGTGCCAGCAGTTTAGGAGGAACGGAGTTTAGAGATACGCAGTATTTT
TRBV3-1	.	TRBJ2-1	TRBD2	CASSQRLAGRSVNEQFF	TGTGCCAGCAGCCAAAGACTAGCGGGGCGATCAGTTAATGAGCAGTTCTTC
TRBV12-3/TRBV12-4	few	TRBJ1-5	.	CASSWDEAQPQHF	TGTGCCAGCAGTTGGGATGAGGCACAGCCCCAGCATTTT
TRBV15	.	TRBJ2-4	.	CATSRDRTALRNIQYF	TGTGCCACCAGCAGAGATCGGACAGCTTTAAGGAACATTCAGTACTTC
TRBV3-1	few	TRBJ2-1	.	CASSQGLAWGEQFF	TGTGCCAGCAGCCAAGGACTGGCTTGGGGTGAGCAGTTCTTC
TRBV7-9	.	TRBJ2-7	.	CASSGRALTYEQYF	TGTGCCAGCAGCGGCCGGGCCCTAACCTACGAGCAGTACTTC
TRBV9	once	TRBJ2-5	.	CASTLPREETQYF	TGTGCCAGCACCCTGCCAAGGGAAGAGACCCAGTACTTC
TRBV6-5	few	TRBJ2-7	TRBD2	CASSSPGLAGVRQYF	TGTGCCAGCAGTTCTCCGGGACTAGCGGGAGTAAGGCAGTACTTC
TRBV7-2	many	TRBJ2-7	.	CASSLPTDYEQYF	TGTGCCAGCAGCCTACCGACAGACTACGAGCAGTACTTC
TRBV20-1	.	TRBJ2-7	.	CSAVHQNSYEQYF	TGCAGTGCTGTCCACCAGAACTCCTACGAGCAGTACTTC
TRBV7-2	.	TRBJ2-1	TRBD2	CASSGVAGGVYNEQFF	TGTGCCAGCAGCGGTGTAGCGGGAGGCGTGTACAATGAGCAGTTCTTC
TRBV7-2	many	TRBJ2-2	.	CASSLWALGELFF	TGTGCCAGCAGCTTATGGGCACTAGGAGAGCTGTTTTTT
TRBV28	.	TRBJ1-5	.	CASSSVTQHF	TGTGCCAGCAGTTCGGTGACCCAGCATTTT